Listed below are T cell receptor beta chains from one sample, sequenced in a study of blood T cell repertoires in COVID-19. The data were produced by immunoSEQ multiplex PCR, yet TCRdb's version contains in-frame clones alone and is incomplete. The table records about 200,000 clones, roughly 80% of them present only once. Sequencing was done on a sample of peripheral blood. These receptors all come from a woman of 80 years or more with acute or convalescent COVID-19. The CDR3 runs from the conserved cysteine through the conserved F or W. A D gene is named only where the DNA matches it firmly. Some rows have no size entry. The others give once, few or many, or a class for an expanded clone.

>NA|TRBJ2-1|TRBV29-1|TRBD1
CSVEDRKQGAGNEQFF
TGCAGCGTTGAAGATCGAAAACAGGGGGCGGGCAATGAGCAGTTCTTC
>NA|TRBJ2-1|TRBV5-1|NA
CASKEEWQNEQFF
TGCGCCAGCAAAGAGGAGTGGCAGAATGAGCAGTTCTTC
>once|TRBJ2-7|TRBV24-1|NA
CATSDARDPSSYEQYF
TGTGCCACCAGTGATGCTAGAGACCCGAGCTCCTACGAGCAGTACTTC
>few|TRBJ2-7|TRBV18|TRBD1
CASSPSRTGFYEQYF
TGTGCCAGCTCACCTAGCAGGACAGGGTTCTACGAGCAGTACTTC
>NA|TRBJ2-1|TRBV9|TRBD2
CASSVESAGVSVDEQFF
TGTGCCAGCAGCGTAGAATCAGCGGGAGTCAGTGTAGATGAGCAGTTCTTC
>NA|TRBJ1-2|TRBV30|TRBD1
CAWKGAVLRGYTF
TGTGCCTGGAAGGGGGCCGTCCTGAGGGGCTACACCTTC
>NA|TRBJ2-4|TRBV30|TRBD2
CAWLAPGGNIQYF
TGTGCCTGGTTAGCTCCGGGAGGAAACATTCAGTACTTC
>NA|TRBJ1-5|TRBV19|TRBD1
CASSPTGGNNQPQHF
TGTGCCAGTAGTCCTACAGGGGGCAACAATCAGCCCCAGCATTTT
>NA|TRBJ1-1|TRBV7-9|NA
CASSLNIDTEAFF
TGTGCCAGCAGCTTGAACATTGATACTGAAGCTTTCTTT
>NA|TRBJ1-2|TRBV30|NA
CAWTPSEVVYTF
TGTGCCTGGACTCCCTCCGAGGTCGTCTACACCTTC
>NA|TRBJ1-1|TRBV3-1/TRBV3-2|NA
CASSSYRDGNTEAFF
TGTGCCAGCAGCTCCTACAGGGACGGGAACACTGAAGCTTTCTTT
>NA|TRBJ1-5|TRBV6-2/TRBV6-3|NA
CASSWGVTGQPQHF
TGTGCCAGCAGTTGGGGGGTAACCGGTCAGCCCCAGCATTTT
>NA|TRBJ2-1|TRBV7-2|TRBD2
CASSLLADRRNEQFF
TGTGCCAGCAGCTTGCTAGCGGACCGAAGGAATGAGCAGTTCTTC
>NA|TRBJ2-2|TRBV30|TRBD2
CALDPGGAPGELFF
TGTGCCTTGGACCCCGGGGGGGCCCCCGGGGAGCTGTTTTTT
>NA|TRBJ1-5|TRBV5-8|NA
CASSLSRGGNQPQHF
TGTGCCAGCAGCCTCTCCAGGGGTGGGAATCAGCCCCAGCATTTT
>few|TRBJ1-5|TRBV11-2|NA
CASSTGILNQPQHF
TGTGCCAGCAGCACCGGGATACTCAATCAGCCCCAGCATTTT
>NA|TRBJ2-3|TRBV5-1|TRBD1
CASSFQGAGTDTQYF
TGCGCCAGCAGCTTCCAGGGGGCAGGCACAGATACGCAGTATTTT
>NA|TRBJ1-1|TRBV11-3|NA
CASSPRQGTNTEAFF
TGTGCCAGCAGCCCACGTCAGGGGACGAACACTGAAGCTTTCTTT
>NA|TRBJ2-1|TRBV7-3|NA
CASSPQGGFSYNEQFF
TGTGCCAGCAGCCCACAGGGGGGGTTTTCGTACAATGAGCAGTTCTTC
>NA|TRBJ2-1|TRBV2|TRBD2
CASSKREADNEQFF
TGTGCCAGCAGCAAACGGGAGGCGGACAATGAGCAGTTCTTC
>NA|TRBJ1-3|TRBV18|NA
CASSPSAWGGSGNTIYF
TGTGCCAGCTCACCTTCGGCTTGGGGGGGCTCTGGAAACACCATATATTTT
>NA|TRBJ1-4|TRBV5-1|TRBD1
CASSPTGTTNEKLFF
TGCGCCAGCAGCCCGACAGGGACGACTAATGAAAAACTGTTTTTT
>NA|TRBJ1-1|TRBV7-9|TRBD1
CASSGQGRFTEAFF
TGTGCCAGCAGCGGACAGGGCCGGTTCACTGAAGCTTTCTTT
>NA|TRBJ1-1|TRBV7-9|NA
CASSLSGLTEAFF
TGTGCCAGCAGCTTATCAGGGCTCACTGAAGCTTTCTTT
>NA|TRBJ2-7|TRBV11-2|NA
CASSLGAHYEQYF
TGTGCCAGCAGCTTAGGGGCCCATTACGAGCAGTACTTC
>NA|TRBJ1-4|TRBV3-1/TRBV3-2|NA
CASRAGDAPNEKLFF
TGTGCCAGCAGGGCGGGGGACGCTCCGAATGAAAAACTGTTTTTT
>NA|TRBJ1-5|TRBV28|NA
CASSFLGGPQHF
TGTGCCAGCAGCTTCCTGGGGGGGCCCCAGCATTTT
>NA|TRBJ2-7|TRBV9|TRBD2
CASSSGLAGIYEQYF
TGTGCCAGCAGCTCTGGACTAGCGGGAATCTACGAGCAGTACTTC
>NA|TRBJ1-4|TRBV4-2|TRBD1
CASSQVDRGTNEKLFF
TGTGCCAGCAGCCAAGTAGACAGGGGAACTAATGAAAAACTGTTTTTT
>NA|TRBJ1-6|TRBV27|NA
CASRQQGPYNSPLHF
TGTGCCAGCAGGCAACAGGGACCTTATAATTCACCCCTCCACTTT
>few|TRBJ2-2|TRBV28|TRBD1
CASRTTRGTENTGELFF
TGTGCCAGCAGAACGACCAGGGGGACAGAGAACACCGGGGAGCTGTTTTTT
>once|TRBJ2-1|TRBV7-8|NA
CASSLKRETNEQFF
TGTGCCAGCAGCTTAAAACGGGAGACAAATGAGCAGTTCTTC
>NA|TRBJ2-3|TRBV10-1|NA
CASSEWASVGADTQYF
TGCGCCAGCAGTGAGTGGGCCAGTGTGGGTGCAGATACGCAGTATTTT
>NA|TRBJ2-7|TRBV4-2|TRBD1
CASSITTGGEQYF
TGTGCCAGCAGCATAACGACAGGGGGCGAGCAGTACTTC
>NA|TRBJ1-1|TRBV7-9|NA
CASSETGPRGRTEAFF
TGTGCCAGCAGTGAAACCGGGCCCCGAGGGAGAACTGAAGCTTTCTTT
>NA|TRBJ1-1|TRBV7-8|TRBD1
CASSEYGDRDTEAFF
TGTGCCAGCAGCGAATACGGGGACAGGGACACTGAAGCTTTCTTT
>NA|TRBJ2-3|TRBV9|TRBD1
CASSPGTGYGLDTQYF
TGTGCCAGCAGCCCCGGGACAGGGTATGGTCTAGATACGCAGTATTTT
>NA|TRBJ1-3|TRBV7-3|NA
CASSLNPDSSGNTIYF
TGTGCCAGCAGCTTAAACCCGGACAGCTCTGGAAACACCATATATTTT
>NA|TRBJ1-5|TRBV10-3|NA
CAISESMGPPVSNQPQHF
TGTGCCATCAGTGAGTCGATGGGGCCCCCGGTCAGCAATCAGCCCCAGCATTTT
>once|TRBJ1-6|TRBV9|TRBD1
CASSVGRQGESPLHF
TGTGCCAGCAGCGTAGGCCGACAGGGCGAGTCACCCCTCCACTTT
>NA|TRBJ2-3|TRBV27|TRBD2
CASSFWGGRGTDTQYF
TGTGCCAGCAGTTTCTGGGGGGGGAGGGGAACAGATACGCAGTATTTT
>NA|TRBJ1-5|TRBV5-8|NA
CASSLEMGNSNQPQHF
TGTGCCAGCAGCTTGGAGATGGGCAATAGCAATCAGCCCCAGCATTTT
>NA|TRBJ2-1|TRBV19|TRBD2
CASRASGSTNEQFF
TGTGCCAGTAGGGCCAGCGGGAGTACCAATGAGCAGTTCTTC
>NA|TRBJ2-7|TRBV28|TRBD1
CASSTTGTGAVEQYF
TGTGCCAGCAGTACGACCGGGACAGGGGCGGTCGAGCAGTACTTC
>NA|TRBJ2-7|TRBV28|NA
CASSQHKSGQKTYEQYF
TGTGCCAGCAGTCAACACAAATCCGGACAGAAAACCTACGAGCAGTACTTC
>NA|TRBJ1-6|TRBV2|NA
CASSESSGSIPLHF
TGTGCCAGCAGTGAAAGTTCAGGTTCTATCCCCCTCCACTTT
>NA|TRBJ2-7|TRBV9|NA
CASSVATSSEQYF
TGTGCCAGCAGCGTAGCAACTAGCAGCGAGCAGTACTTC
>NA|TRBJ1-6|TRBV6-5|NA
CASSYSRREASPLHF
TGTGCCAGCAGTTACAGCCGCAGGGAAGCTTCACCCCTCCACTTT
>NA|TRBJ1-4|TRBV6-5|NA
CASTGVPNEKLFF
TGTGCCAGCACAGGGGTTCCTAATGAAAAACTGTTTTTT
>NA|TRBJ2-5|TRBV7-8|NA
CASSPSGTQYF
TGTGCCAGCAGCCCCTCGGGGACCCAGTACTTC
>NA|TRBJ1-1|TRBV25-1|NA
CASSDPWGGTEAFF
TGTGCCAGCAGTGATCCGTGGGGGGGCACTGAAGCTTTCTTT
>NA|TRBJ1-2|TRBV30|TRBD1
CASQGAGYGYTF
TGTGCCTCCCAGGGGGCAGGATATGGCTACACCTTC